This T cell receptor beta chain was identified during a study of blood T cell repertoires in COVID-19. Study background: COVID-19 samples, acute and convalescent, were from the United States, Italy and Spain.

The study recruited people aged about 18 to 90 years across 24 US areas. The study assigned cohorts using participant-reported clinical history. This CDR3 contains 16 residues. The V gene end was trimmed by 0 bases and the J gene end by 4 bases; junction bases not matched to a gene: 5. Germline CDR1 reads SGHNT; CDR2 reads YYREEE (reference sequence). This clone was seen a single time. The identical CDR3 is also encoded by other nucleotide sequences in the sample. As handled by the study authors: For nucleated cells, counts were estimated from reference gene primer amplification. Using immunoSEQ multiplex PCR, the repertoire was profiled, and TCRdb retains in-frame clones only, with some absent. V, J and clone size are taken as reported in that table, and D and trimming were inferred from the DNA itself. The sample shows some 350,000 clones, 88% of them seen only once.

The J gene is TRBJ2-1, the V gene TRBV5-4; 9 bases agree with TRBD2. Sequenced input: PBMCs or T cells enriched from blood (not recorded which). This receptor was identified in a man younger than 45 who had recovered from COVID-19. The CDR3 loop reads CASSLAGGGAYNEQFF. The DNA of the CDR3 is TGTGCCAGCAGCTTGGCCGGCGGGGGGGCGTACAATGAGCAGTTCTTC.